One sample yielded the 23 T cell receptor beta chains listed below, sequenced in a study of cytomegalovirus exposure and HLA in healthy donors. The PCR had 60 Vbeta and 13 Jbeta primers. The method was immunoSEQ multiplex PCR; TCRdb's version includes in-frame clones alone and lacks a portion of them. The repertoire includes 100,000 to 150,000 clones, around 78% of them detected once, and 1.9% sits in the top ten. What was sequenced was PBMCs. The receptors here all came from a man aged 50-60 years in good health and CMV-seronegative.

A remark on this clone: One end of the junction does not line up with germline, which may come from a read error. The chain is built from TRBV7-9 and TRBJ1-6; TRBD1 matches 9 bases. This CDR3 region has 15 residues. Germline V CDR1 and CDR2: SEHNR, FQNEAQ (reference sequence). In DNA, the CDR3 is TGTTCCAGCAGCTTATATGGGACAGGGAATTCACCCCTCCACTTT. Translation gives CSSSLYGTGNSPLHF.

This clone was seen a few times. This chain links TRBV5-8 with TRBJ2-3; possibly TRBD1 for D (5 bases). V shed 3 bases and J shed 4 bases, with 6 bases lying between them. The CDR3 runs 12 residues. Germline V gene lookup returns CDR1 SGHTS and CDR2 YDEGEE. DNA of the CDR3: TGTGCCAGCAGCTCAGGGTCAGATACGCAGTATTTT. Its protein product is CASSSGSDTQYF.

This chain links TRBV5-1 with TRBJ2-2, with 7 bases lining up with TRBD2. CDR1 SGHRS and CDR2 YFSETQ come from the germline V gene. The CDR3 has 15 amino acids. The V segment lost 1 base and the J segment 4 bases; nucleotides outside the gene matches: 4. CDR3 sequence: CASSLRLAITGELFF. The CDR3, as DNA: TGCGCCAGCAGCTTGAGACTAGCCATCACCGGGGAGCTGTTTTTT.

This sequence joins TRBV30 and TRBJ2-5; 10 nucleotides line up with TRBD2. This CDR3 has 16 amino acids. Germline CDR1 is GTSNPN and CDR2 is SVGIG (reference sequence). V dropped 1 base and J dropped 5; count of bases not matched to a gene: 10. For the CDR3, the DNA is TGTGCCTGGAGTGAGGGGATAGCGGGGGGTACGGAGACCCAGTACTTC. Translated, it gives CAWSEGIAGGTETQYF.

The chain employs TRBV30 and TRBJ1-2; D might be TRBD1 (6 bases). Germline V gene data show CDR1 as GTSNPN and CDR2 as SVGIG (reference sequence). This CDR3 has 14 residues. Trimming removed 2 bases at V and 7 bases at J, with 17 bases between. CDR3 sequence (DNA): TGTGCCTGGAGTTTCGATGGGGGGGGCATTGGCTACACCTTC. Encoded protein: CAWSFDGGGIGYTF.

The rearrangement links TRBV28 to TRBJ1-4; 7 bases are a match to TRBD1. The CDR3 has 14 amino acids. Germline V gene lookup returns CDR1 MDHEN and CDR2 SYDVKM. J gave up 8 bases and V 4 bases, and 7 bases lay outside the gene matches. The CDR3 protein is CASSSGQDREKLFF. The CDR3 region has the DNA TGTGCCAGCAGTTCCGGACAGGATCGGGAAAAACTGTTTTTT.

The rearrangement links TRBV7-2 to TRBJ2-5; 12 positions match TRBD1. The CDR3 sequence is 15 residues long. The germline V gene has CDR1 SGHTA and CDR2 FQGNSA. Unmatched junction bases numbered 4, after V lost 3 bases and J lost 5 bases. DNA of the CDR3: TGTGCCAGCAGCTTGGGGACAGGGGGCGTTGAGACCCAGTACTTC. This translates into CASSLGTGGVETQYF. The full variable domain, rest sourced from reference TRBV7-2 and TRBJ2-5, is GAGVSQSPSNKVTEKGKDVELRCDPISGHTALYWYRQSLGQGLEFLIYFQGNSAPDKSGLPSDRFSAERTGGSVSTLTIQRTQQEDSAVYLCASSLGTGGVETQYFGPGTRLLVL.

V is TRBV4-1 and J is TRBJ1-1; weak D call: TRBD1 (6 bases). Germline lookup yields CDR1 MGHRA and CDR2 YSYEKL. Between the trimmed V and J ends, which lost 2 bases and 1 base, there was a span of 11 bases. The CDR3 runs 15 residues. The DNA of the CDR3 is TGCGCCAGCAGCCAAACTACAGGGTGGAACACTGAAGCTTTCTTT. It codes for CASSQTTGWNTEAFF.

The rearrangement joins TRBV2 to TRBJ2-3, with D perhaps matching TRBD2 (5 bases). Trimming cost V 6 bases and J 4 bases, with 14 bases left between them. The CDR3 has 14 residues. Germline CDR1 and CDR2: SNHLY and FYNNEI. The CDR3 is CASRITSPADTQYF. CDR3 DNA sequence: TGTGCCAGCAGGATAACTAGTCCCGCAGATACGCAGTATTTT. The full variable domain, with the rest looked up from reference TRBV2 and TRBJ2-3, is EPEVTQTPSHQVTQMGQEVILRCVPISNHLYFYWYRQILGQKVEFLVSFYNNEISEKSEIFDDQFSVERPDGSNFTLKIRSTKLEDSAMYFCASRITSPADTQYFGPGTRLTVL.

The V call is TRBV30, the J call TRBJ1-2; 12 bases fit TRBD1. The CDR3 length is 17 residues. V trimming: 4 bases; J trimming: 8 bases; junction bases outside the gene matches: 17. Germline CDR1 is GTSNPN and CDR2 is SVGIG (reference sequence). The CDR3 loop reads CAWIKARSGTGGRGYTF. The CDR3 nucleotides read TGTGCCTGGATTAAAGCTCGGAGTGGGACAGGGGGCAGGGGCTACACCTTC.

The chain links TRBV4-2 to TRBJ1-5, with D unclear. Germline V gene sequence: CDR1 LGHNA, CDR2 YNFKEQ. Trimming removed 2 bases at V and 1 base at J, with 6 bases between. This CDR3 region has 14 residues. CDR3 coding DNA: TGTGCCAGCAGCCAACGAGGGAGCAATCAGCCCCAGCATTTT. The encoded protein is CASSQRGSNQPQHF.

This chain connects TRBV5-6 to TRBJ1-1; D ambiguous. Deletions cut 2 bases from V and 0 bases from J, with 17 bases between. CDR1 is SGHDT and CDR2 is YYEEEE in the germline V gene. The CDR3 contains 17 residues. CDR3: CASSLPGERFMNTEAFF. The CDR3 bases are TGTGCCAGCAGCTTACCCGGGGAGAGATTCATGAACACTGAAGCTTTCTTT.

CDR3 residues: CASSPRHQETQYF. The CDR3 DNA reads as TGTGCCAGCAGCCCGCGACATCAAGAGACCCAGTACTTC. The V gene is TRBV7-2, the J gene TRBJ2-5; no reliable D call. The germline gives CDR1 SGHTA, CDR2 FQGNSA. The V end lost 5 bases, the J end lost 2 bases, and 9 bases lay between the germline ends. CDR3 size: 13 residues.

This clone was found once. V gene TRBV9 combines with J gene TRBJ1-2; maybe TRBD1 (6 bases). In germline, CDR1 is SGDLS, CDR2 YYNGEE. CDR3 length: 14 amino acids. V lost 4 bases to trimming and J lost 7 bases, with 17 bases between them. For the CDR3, the DNA is TGTGCCAGCAGCTCCGCCGACAGGAATGTTGGCTACACCTTC. Translating gives CASSSADRNVGYTF.

This rearrangement joins TRBV6-5 to TRBJ1-4; tentatively, D is TRBD1 (5 bases). CDR1 and CDR2 (germline): MNHEY, SVGAGI. Trimming removed 2 bases at V and 7 bases at J, with 14 bases between. The CDR3 spans 15 residues. The CDR3 is CASSYRGTPSEKLFF. CDR3 bases: TGTGCCAGCAGTTACAGGGGTACTCCCAGTGAAAAACTGTTTTTT.

In its sample, this clone was seen once. The chain joins TRBV29-1 to TRBJ2-3, with D perhaps matching TRBD1 (6 bases). The CDR3 loop spans 12 amino acids. Trimming shortened V by 5 bases and J by 4 bases, and 10 bases separated the two germline ends. The germline V gene has CDR1 SQVTM and CDR2 ANQGSEA. The CDR3 spells CSVRGGADTQYF. Written as DNA, the CDR3 is TGCAGCGTTCGAGGGGGAGCAGATACGCAGTATTTT.

The chain is built from TRBV28 and TRBJ1-3, with a weak D call TRBD1 (6 bases). Per the germline V gene, CDR1 is MDHEN and CDR2 is SYDVKM. V gave up 5 bases and J gave up 2 bases, with 16 bases separating them. The CDR3 length is 16 residues. CDR3 residues: CASSALRNRAGNTIYF. CDR3 sequence (DNA): TGTGCCAGCAGTGCCCTCCGAAACAGGGCTGGAAACACCATATATTTT.

This clone came up a few times. The chain employs TRBV5-8 and TRBJ1-3; no reliable D call. The length of the CDR3 is 14 residues. Germline V CDR1 and CDR2: SGHTS, YDEGEE. Trimming removed 3 bases from V and 6 bases from J, with 13 bases in between. The CDR3 here is CASSSGGTENTIYF. The CDR3 DNA follows: TGTGCCAGCAGCTCCGGTGGTACTGAAAACACCATATATTTT.

The rearrangement joins TRBV5-6 to TRBJ1-5; TRBD1 aligns across 7 bases. With 4 bases clipped from V and 5 bases from J, the junction kept 3 bases outside the gene matches. CDR3 length: 13 amino acids. The V gene's germline CDR1 is SGHDT and CDR2 YYEEEE. CDR3 region: CASSLGQDQPQHF. As DNA, the CDR3 is TGTGCCAGCAGCCTCGGACAGGATCAGCCCCAGCATTTT.

The chain uses TRBV4-1 and TRBJ1-1, with TRBD1 as a possible D gene (6 bases). CDR1 and CDR2 (germline): MGHRA, YSYEKL. Trimming left V 5 bases short and J 0 bases short, with 16 bases between. CDR3 size: 16 residues. The CDR3 reads CASSSRATGVNTEAFF. The CDR3 DNA follows: TGCGCCAGCAGCTCAAGGGCGACAGGTGTGAACACTGAAGCTTTCTTT.

V usage is TRBV9 and J usage is TRBJ1-2, with D perhaps matching TRBD1 (6 bases). Germline V gene sequence: CDR1 SGDLS, CDR2 YYNGEE. Deletions cut 6 bases from V and 4 bases from J, with 13 bases between. CDR3 length: 13 residues. The CDR3 here is CASTYREGYGYTF. The CDR3 bases are TGTGCCAGCACTTACAGGGAGGGCTATGGCTACACCTTC.

This clone was recorded a few times. The chain combines TRBV5-4 with TRBJ2-5, with 13 bases that match TRBD2. Germline lookup yields CDR1 SGHNT and CDR2 YYREEE (reference sequence). The CDR3 spans 16 residues. Germline trimming cut 2 bases from V and 5 bases from J; bases unmatched to any gene: 6. CDR3 loop: CASSFTSGGAWETQYF. Written as DNA, the CDR3 is TGTGCCAGCAGCTTCACTAGCGGGGGGGCTTGGGAGACCCAGTACTTC.

This clone showed up just a few times. This chain uses TRBV27 with TRBJ1-6; 8 bases map to TRBD1. V lost 5 bases to trimming and J lost 0 bases; unmatched junction nucleotides: 9. This CDR3 spans 18 amino acids. Germline V gene data show CDR1 as MNHEY and CDR2 as SMNVEV (reference sequence). CDR3 nucleotide sequence: TGTGCCAGCAGTCAAAGACAGGGGACGAGCTCCTATAATTCACCCCTCCACTTT. Amino acid sequence: CASSQRQGTSSYNSPLHF.